The rows below give T cell receptor beta chains drawn from one sample of a study of blood T cell repertoires in COVID-19. TCRdb keeps only in-frame clones here, not all; method: immunoSEQ multiplex PCR. The table includes over 100,000 clones, 82% detected once. Sequencing input: peripheral blood. The receptors shown here come from a man in his sixties with acute or convalescent COVID-19. Both conserved end residues are part of each CDR3. The D gene is left open where the match is weak.

v_call: TRBV2
d_call: TRBD2
cdr3_aa: CASSELTSYSNEQYF

v_call: TRBV7-3
d_call: TRBD2
cdr3_aa: CASSQSGGDYEQYF

v_call: TRBV5-4
d_call: TRBD1
cdr3_aa: CASSIRQGSNSPLHF

v_call: TRBV27
d_call: -
cdr3_aa: CASSLSGRMNTGELFF

v_call: TRBV7-8
d_call: TRBD1
cdr3_aa: CASSSKDRVTEAFF

v_call: TRBV29-1
d_call: -
cdr3_aa: CSVEGRGGRLDNEQFF

v_call: TRBV19
d_call: -
cdr3_aa: CASSIQVNTEAFF

v_call: TRBV5-1
d_call: -
cdr3_aa: CASSLFTGHEQFF

v_call: TRBV27
d_call: -
cdr3_aa: CASSLSYRSTYEQYF

v_call: TRBV19
d_call: TRBD1
cdr3_aa: CASSIRQGAHNEQFF

v_call: TRBV12-2
d_call: -
cdr3_aa: CASRLVAGKTLNEQFF

v_call: TRBV25-1
d_call: -
cdr3_aa: CASSELGNTIYF

v_call: TRBV5-1
d_call: TRBD2
cdr3_aa: CASSLAGLAGANEQFF

v_call: TRBV7-2
d_call: -
cdr3_aa: CASSAGAYEQYF

v_call: TRBV5-1
d_call: -
cdr3_aa: CASSLPRGGDYNEQFF

v_call: TRBV10-3
d_call: -
cdr3_aa: CAISETSGNTEAFF

v_call: TRBV5-1
d_call: TRBD2
cdr3_aa: CASSPLAGDTGELFF

v_call: TRBV7-8
d_call: -
cdr3_aa: CASSLDRALTGELFF

v_call: TRBV9
d_call: -
cdr3_aa: CASSVVADTFYNEQFF

v_call: TRBV5-1
d_call: TRBD2
cdr3_aa: CASSLQTSGETQYF

v_call: TRBV9
d_call: TRBD1
cdr3_aa: CASSVETGVGNTIYF

v_call: TRBV5-6
d_call: -
cdr3_aa: CASSNRLVGDTQYF

v_call: TRBV19
d_call: -
cdr3_aa: CASSLFPLTGTNQPQHF

v_call: TRBV5-1
d_call: TRBD2
cdr3_aa: CASRGNSGGRETQYF

v_call: TRBV7-3
d_call: TRBD1
cdr3_aa: CASSFPGPGGEDPTGELFF

v_call: TRBV11-3
d_call: -
cdr3_aa: CASSYAVTGELFF

v_call: TRBV6-5
d_call: -
cdr3_aa: CASRRGFLANEKLFF

v_call: TRBV5-3
d_call: TRBD2
cdr3_aa: CARSYVWRGGSYEQYF

v_call: TRBV4-2
d_call: TRBD1
cdr3_aa: CASSQEHRGYGYTF

v_call: TRBV5-6
d_call: -
cdr3_aa: CASSPGGARNTIYF

v_call: TRBV6-1
d_call: -
cdr3_aa: CASSGIIAAASVQPQHF

v_call: TRBV7-3
d_call: TRBD2
cdr3_aa: CASSLAAGGRTGELFF

v_call: TRBV24-1
d_call: -
cdr3_aa: CATSDPASEQYF

v_call: TRBV9
d_call: -
cdr3_aa: CASSGAGNTGELFF

v_call: TRBV5-5
d_call: TRBD1
cdr3_aa: CASSPTWDRGETQYF